This T cell receptor beta chain emerged from a study of CXCR3-negative and CXCR3-positive naive CD8 T cells. Whole-study context: Cumulative TRB read yield was around 150 million, averaging about 1.5 +/- 0.3 million per library. Study-wide findings and caveats: Relative to CXCR3-negative naive cells, CXCR3-positive naive cells had more hydrophobic TRB CDR3s. Naive CXCR3-positive and CXCR3-negative cells shared TRBV-TRBJ usage; memory cells diverged. It was found that naive subsets had comparable surface CD5, and TCR strength was inferred from TRB CDR3 properties.

CDR3 length: 16 amino acids. CDR1 and CDR2 (germline): SEHNR, FQNEAQ (reference sequence). A word on this clonotype: Its target is not known.

CD45RO-CCR7+CD27+CD95- was the phenotype of naive CD8+ T cells. With UMI labels, 5' RACE was used to prepare the TRB cDNA libraries. Each CDR3 protein gets one entry in TCRdb, which reprocessed the 5' RACE reads and gives no DNA. This specimen shows about 5,300 distinct CDR3 sequences; the ten leading clones hold under 2%. J is TRBJ2-7 and V is TRBV7-9; TCRdb outputs TRBD2, but without DNA this stays unchecked. The receptor comes from a human donor in good health. Some clones in this sample may be carry-over from other donors' samples. Material: naive CXCR3+ CD8+ T cells from blood. Subset in this sample: CD45RO-CCR7+CD27+CD95- naive CD8+ T cells expressing CXCR3 (TNR3+). The CDR3: CASSPEGSGRFHEQYF.